Presented here are 23 T cell receptor beta chains from one specimen sequenced in a study of T cells after yellow fever vaccination (dated by TCRdb to about 2019). The sample's treatment or condition label is to be understood as: live attenuated yellow fever vaccine strain. Library method: 5' RACE. This sample was sequenced with an Illumina HiSeq 2500. TCRdb cleaned the public reads at Q25 with fastp, built clones with MiXCR and kept in-frame beta chains. For every CDR3 protein sequence, its rows merge into one entry that carries the most common genes and DNA. The table for this sample lists 100,000 to 150,000 distinct CDR3 sequences; 7.4% of them were counted only once. The ten largest clones add up to nearly 2.5% of the sample. Sequenced material: CD4+ T cells sorted from PBMCs, taken around 10 days after the first yellow fever vaccination. All receptors come from a man aged 18-30 years who received the YFV17D yellow fever vaccine.

The chain couples TRBV19 to TRBJ2-1, with D possibly TRBD2 on 7 matching bases. V was trimmed by 6 bases and J by 0 bases, leaving 12 bases between them. Germline values: CDR1 LNHDA, CDR2 SQIVND (reference sequence). CDR3 length equals 15 residues. The CDR3 reads CASSAGALSYNEQFF. The CDR3 region has the DNA TGTGCCAGTAGCGCGGGGGCTCTCTCCTACAATGAGCAGTTCTTC.

This clonotype was detected ten times or more. The chain recombines TRBV6-2 or TRBV6-3 with TRBJ2-5; 7 bases map to TRBD1. V shed 4 bases and J 6 bases; nucleotides not matched to a gene: 5. Germline-derived CDR1 and CDR2 are MNHEY and SVGEGT. This CDR3 is 13 amino acids long. The CDR3 sequence is CASSSQGWKTQYF. The CDR3, as DNA: TGTGCCAGCAGTTCACAGGGGTGGAAGACCCAGTACTTC.

This clonotype was seen at least ten times. The CDR3 DNA is TGCGCCAGCAGCCCCCGTGAGGGGGGAGGGGACACTGAAGCTTTCTTT. The encoded protein is CASSPREGGGDTEAFF. The chain uses TRBV5-1 and TRBJ1-1, with a tentative D call TRBD1 (6 bases). Looked up from germline, CDR1 is SGHRS and CDR2 is YFSETQ. The V gene lost 4 bases and the J gene lost 3 bases, with 19 bases spanning the gap. This CDR3 has 16 residues.

This clonotype was counted many times. The chain links TRBV7-2 to TRBJ1-5; no clear D gene. The CDR3 runs to 16 residues. Trimming pared 4 bases from V and 2 bases from J, leaving 15 bases between. CDR1 and CDR2 (germline): SGHTA, FQGNSA. CDR3 bases: TGTGCCAGCAGCTCCGGTGTGGCAATAGGCAATCAGCCCCAGCATTTT. Translation gives CASSSGVAIGNQPQHF.

V and J are TRBV5-4 and TRBJ2-2; D is ambiguous. The CDR3 is 13 residues long. The V gene's germline CDR1 is SGHNT and CDR2 YYREEE (reference sequence). Trimming stripped 3 bases from V and 2 bases from J, with 5 bases between. CDR3 bases: TGTGCCAGCAGCTCCTCCAACACCGGGGAGCTGTTTTTT. It yields the protein CASSSSNTGELFF.

Many counts were recorded for this clonotype. The chain is built from TRBV7-2 and TRBJ2-1; TRBD1 might be the D (5 bases). Germline CDR1 and CDR2: SGHTA and FQGNSA. The CDR3 extends over 14 amino acids. The ends were cut back, 1 base at V and 5 bases at J, with 9 bases in the middle. The CDR3 loop reads CASSLVGADNEQFF. The CDR3 DNA reads TGTGCCAGCAGCTTAGTTGGGGCGGACAATGAGCAGTTCTTC.

This clonotype was recorded only once. The V and J genes are TRBV5-1 and TRBJ2-5; D ambiguous. V lost 7 bases and J 0 bases, leaving 16 bases between the germline ends. The germline gives CDR1 SGHRS, CDR2 YFSETQ. There are 15 residues in the CDR3. The CDR3 region has the DNA TGCGCCAGCGGAATGACCCCAGCCAACCAAGAGACCCAGTACTTC. The encoded protein is CASGMTPANQETQYF. Filled out from reference TRBV5-1 and TRBJ2-5, the complete variable domain reads KAGVTQTPRYLIKTRGQQVTLSCSPISGHRSVSWYQQTPGQGLQFLFEYFSETQRNKGNFPGRFSGRQFSNSRSEMNVSTLELGDSALYLCASGMTPANQETQYFGPGTRLLVL.

This clonotype was detected ten times or more. The chain combines TRBV29-1 with TRBJ2-5, with 8 bases lining up with TRBD2. This CDR3 has 11 amino acids. V lost 6 bases and J lost 5; bases outside the gene matches: 2. CDR1 is SQVTM, CDR2 ANQGSEA, per germline. The CDR3 loop is CSVGLAETQYF. The CDR3 DNA reads as TGCAGCGTCGGACTAGCTGAGACCCAGTACTTC. Full variable domain (outside the CDR3, taken from reference TRBV29-1 and TRBJ2-5): SAVISQKPSRDICQRGTSLTIQCQVDSQVTMMFWYRQQPGQSLTLIATANQGSEATYESGFVIDKFPISRPNLTFSTLTVSNMSPEDSSIYLCSVGLAETQYFGPGTRLLVL.

This clonotype was detected ten times or more. The genes are TRBV7-3 and TRBJ2-1; D unclear. Looked up from germline, CDR1 is SGHTA and CDR2 is FQGTGA. The CDR3 has 13 residues. Trimming removed 6 bases at V and 7 bases at J, with 13 bases between. In nucleotides, the CDR3 is TGTGCCAGCAGTCCAGGAAGCTCGAATGAGCAGTTCTTC. Its translation: CASSPGSSNEQFF.

This clonotype was seen many times. CDR3 nucleotide sequence: TGTGCCAGCAGTATGGTAGCCTACGAGCAGTACGTC. It encodes CASSMVAYEQYV. The V gene is TRBV2, the J gene TRBJ2-7; D is unclear. The length of the CDR3 is 12 residues. Germline CDR1 and CDR2: SNHLY and FYNNEI. The V and J ends lost 5 bases and 2 bases respectively, with 7 bases between them.

In the case of this clonotype: A much larger clonotype is one base distant, so this may be a read error. The CDR3 bases are TGTGCCAGCACCCTGACTAGAGGGGTCGGCGGGGAGCTGTTTTTT. The encoded protein is CASTLTRGVGGELFF. The V and J genes are TRBV11-2 and TRBJ2-2; D perhaps matches TRBD2 (6 bases). V was pared by 7 bases and J by 7 bases, with 19 bases between. The CDR3 sequence is 15 residues long. Germline V CDR1 and CDR2: SGHAT, FQNNGV.

J is TRBJ1-1 and V is TRBV6-6; D remains unclear. This CDR3 has 10 residues. V was pared by 9 bases and J by 2 bases, with 4 bases between. Germline CDR1 and CDR2: MNHNY and SVGAGI (reference sequence). In DNA, the CDR3 is TGTGCCAGTAGAAACACTGAAGCTTTCTTT. Its translation is CASRNTEAFF.

This clonotype was counted at least ten times. The chain uses TRBV3-1 and TRBJ2-7; 11 bases match TRBD2. Germline CDR1 LGHDT, CDR2 YNNKEL (reference sequence). V gave up 4 bases and J gave up 2 bases; unmatched junction bases: 7. The CDR3 consists of 16 residues. The CDR3 loop is CASSLTSGGKTYEQYF. The CDR3 nucleotides are TGTGCCAGCAGCCTAACTAGCGGGGGCAAAACCTACGAGCAGTACTTC.

The V and J genes are TRBV18 and TRBJ2-7; D is undetermined. V lost 8 bases and J lost 4, with 18 bases in between. Germline lookup yields CDR1 KGHSH and CDR2 LQKENI. The CDR3 totals 14 residues. CDR3 loop: CASPSPGHPYEQYV. CDR3 sequence (DNA): TGTGCCAGCCCATCCCCTGGGCACCCTTACGAGCAGTACGTC.

This clonotype was seen many times. The rearrangement uses TRBV20-1 and TRBJ2-5, with unresolved D. The CDR3 runs to 13 residues. From germline, CDR1 is DFQATT and CDR2 SNEGSKA (reference sequence). V lost 3 bases, J lost 5 bases, and 13 bases lay in between. The CDR3 DNA sequence: TGCAGTGCTAGCCCAGCTCCCGTGGAGACCCAGTACTTC. Protein sequence: CSASPAPVETQYF.

V usage is TRBV5-4 and J usage is TRBJ1-3, with a tentative D call TRBD1 (5 bases). Trimming took off 2 bases at V and 3 bases at J, with 18 bases between the two ends. Germline lookup yields CDR1 SGHNT and CDR2 YYREEE (reference sequence). The CDR3 consists of 17 residues. The CDR3 DNA sequence: TGTGCCAGCAGCTTTCTCCCCACAGGATCGAGTGGAAACACCATATATTTT. Amino acid sequence: CASSFLPTGSSGNTIYF.

V and J are TRBV2 and TRBJ2-1, with D hard to call. The ends were cut back, 6 bases at V and 0 bases at J, with 12 bases in the middle. Germline CDR1 is SNHLY and CDR2 is FYNNEI. This CDR3 region has 15 residues. The CDR3 sequence: CASSRTDSSYNEQFF. CDR3 bases: TGTGCCAGCAGCCGAACAGATAGCTCCTACAATGAGCAGTTCTTC.

A word on this clonotype: Since a much larger clone is just one base distant, this may be a read error. V is TRBV29-1 and J is TRBJ1-1; D perhaps matches TRBD1 (5 bases). The CDR3 has 11 residues. CDR1 and CDR2 (germline): SQVTM, ANQGSEA. As DNA, the CDR3 is TGCCGCGCCTGTGGGGGCACTGAAGCTTTCTTT. Protein product: CRACGGTEAFF.

The CDR3 DNA follows: TGCAGCGTTTCCGTCGGGACAGGGAGTAATGGCTACACCTTC. The encoded protein is CSVSVGTGSNGYTF. V gene TRBV29-1 combines with J gene TRBJ1-2; 9 bases are a match to TRBD1. J gave up 6 bases and V 5 bases, and 10 bases lay outside the gene matches. The germline V gene encodes CDR1 SQVTM and CDR2 ANQGSEA. The length of the CDR3 is 14 residues.

This clonotype was observed at least ten times. The chain employs TRBV9 and TRBJ1-2, with 11 bases fitting TRBD1. Germline loops: CDR1 SGDLS, CDR2 YYNGEE. The length of the CDR3 is 16 residues. The V segment lost 4 bases and the J segment 5 bases; nucleotides outside the gene matches: 10. This chain's CDR3 is CASSPMGGQGAYGYTF. Here the CDR3 DNA reads TGTGCCAGCAGCCCAATGGGAGGACAGGGGGCGTATGGCTACACCTTC. Full variable domain (outside the CDR3, taken from reference TRBV9 and TRBJ1-2): DSGVTQTPKHLITATGQRVTLRCSPRSGDLSVYWYQQSLDQGLQFLIQYYNGEERAKGNILERFSAQQFPDLHSELNLSSLELGDSALYFCASSPMGGQGAYGYTFGSGTRLTVV.

This chain uses TRBV3-1 with TRBJ1-4, with D maybe TRBD1 (5 bases). The CDR3 is 18 residues long. In germline, CDR1 is LGHDT, CDR2 YNNKEL (reference sequence). The germline V and J ends were trimmed by 11 bases and 0 bases, with 25 bases remaining between them. The CDR3 DNA is TGTGCCTTCAGTTTCTCTTATGGGACGGGGACAACTAATGAAAAACTGTTTTTT. Protein sequence: CAFSFSYGTGTTNEKLFF.

Many counts were recorded for this clonotype. The V and J genes are TRBV5-1 and TRBJ2-3; 8 nucleotides agree with TRBD1. Germline CDR1 is SGHRS and CDR2 is YFSETQ. V was clipped by 3 bases and J by 5 bases; unmatched bases: 2. This CDR3 region has 13 residues. Here the CDR3 reads CASSSTGVDTQYF. The DNA for the CDR3 is TGCGCCAGCAGCTCGACAGGGGTAGATACGCAGTATTTT.

This clonotype was detected ten times or more. V and J are TRBV12-3 or TRBV12-4 and TRBJ2-3; unclear D gene. V was clipped by 3 bases and J by 0 bases, with 7 bases between them. This CDR3 contains 14 residues. CDR3 region: CASSFRYSTDTQYF. The CDR3 DNA follows: TGTGCCAGCAGTTTCCGATACAGCACAGATACGCAGTATTTT.